The TCR beta chain under discussion was sequenced for a study of T cell changes during pregnancy in multiple sclerosis. The V gene's germline CDR1 is SGHTA and CDR2 FQGNSA. V was pared by 4 bases and J by 5 bases, with 4 bases of the junction left unmatched. The CDR3 totals 14 residues. Profiling relied on immunoSEQ multiplex PCR, and the TCRdb table lists in-frame clones only, not all of them. The repertoire consists of about 38,000 clones, with 91% occurring once and the leading ten covering under 6.5%. The clonotype was recovered from a female donor with multiple sclerosis, enrolled in a pregnancy study. The material was CD8+ T cells from peripheral blood mononuclear cells, obtained in the second trimester of pregnancy. This chain uses TRBV7-2 with TRBJ2-3, with 9 bases that match TRBD2. The CDR3 DNA sequence: TGTGCCAGCAGCTATAGCGGGAGCGGAGATACGCAGTATTTT. It yields the protein CASSYSGSGDTQYF.